This TCR beta chain comes out of a study of cytomegalovirus exposure and HLA in healthy donors. The PCR made use of 60 Vbeta and 13 Jbeta primers. Method: immunoSEQ multiplex PCR; TCRdb's copy keeps in-frame clones and lacks some. The data contain some 140,000 clones, 65% to 80% of them seen just once; the ten biggest clones take up roughly 1.2%. V was pared by 0 bases and J by 1 base, with 19 bases between. Germline lookup yields CDR1 GTSNPN and CDR2 SVGIG (reference sequence). This CDR3 comprises 17 residues. Sequences were obtained from PBMCs. This clonotype was obtained from a male donor in good health and CMV-seropositive. V gene TRBV30 combines with J gene TRBJ2-7; TRBD2 might be the D (6 bases). The CDR3 coding sequence is TGTGCCTGGAGTGTATCGGCAGAGGAAGGAGGGTCCTACGAGCAGTACTTC. Translating gives CAWSVSAEEGGSYEQYF.